These 24 T cell receptor beta chains were all obtained from the same sample, sequenced in a study of vaccination and CD4 T cells after COVID-19. Treatment in this sample: approximately 10-day PBMC culture with coronavirus spike peptide pools or control peptides (ViraFEST assay). Sequencing of cultured CD4+ T cell DNA used the Oncomine TCR Beta short-read assay. TCRdb re-called the PCR reads with MiXCR, one entry per CDR3 protein. The table lists over 15,000 distinct CDR3 sequences, approximately 53% of them singletons. These receptors' antigens are unknown. Sequences were derived from CD4+ T cells from blood, cultured in vitro, sampled before SARS-CoV-2 vaccination. The receptors stem from a human donor who had recovered from COVID-19.

CDR3 residues: CASSLVVDGATDTQYF. DNA of the CDR3: TGTGCCAGCAGCTTAGTGGTCGACGGTGCCACAGATACGCAGTATTTT. V usage is TRBV7-9 and J usage is TRBJ2-3; D unresolved. The germline gives CDR1 SEHNR, CDR2 FQNEAQ (reference sequence). The V gene lost 1 base and the J gene lost 2 bases, with 13 bases spanning the gap. The CDR3 runs 16 residues.

The chain is built from TRBV6-1 and TRBJ2-1, with D maybe TRBD2 (6 bases). The CDR3 is made up of 16 amino acids. Germline values: CDR1 MNHNS, CDR2 SASEGT. The V end was cut by 6 bases, the J end by 4 bases, with 19 bases between. The CDR3 DNA reads as TGTGCCAGCAGACGCCCTCTAGCGCAAACTTACAATGAGCAGTTCTTC. Amino acid sequence: CASRRPLAQTYNEQFF.

The rearrangement links TRBV28 to TRBJ1-1; unclear D gene. The CDR3 runs to 12 residues. The germline V gene has CDR1 MDHEN and CDR2 SYDVKM. V dropped 4 bases and J dropped 0 bases, with 3 bases sitting between them. CDR3 loop: CASSSVNTEAFF. The CDR3 nucleotides are TGTGCCAGCAGTTCCGTGAACACTGAAGCTTTCTTT.

This clonotype was counted a few times. The chain uses TRBV20-1 and TRBJ2-3; 9 bases map to TRBD2. This CDR3 spans 16 amino acids. V gave up 6 bases and J gave up 2 bases; unmatched junction bases: 12. The germline V gene has CDR1 DFQATT and CDR2 SNEGSKA (reference sequence). CDR3 bases: TGCAGTGCCGATTCGAGGACTAGCGAATACACAGATACGCAGTATTTT. Amino acids: CSADSRTSEYTDTQYF.

The chain combines TRBV4-1 with TRBJ2-5; unclear D gene. CDR1 is MGHRA, CDR2 YSYEKL, per germline. The V gene lost 1 base and the J gene lost 5 bases, with 8 bases spanning the gap. There are 13 residues in the CDR3. CDR3 DNA: TGCGCCAGCAGCCAAGTACTGGTGGAGACCCAGTACTTC. Its translation: CASSQVLVETQYF.

This clonotype was seen a handful of times. The chain employs TRBV2 and TRBJ2-5; perhaps D is TRBD1 or TRBD2 (6 bases each). Trimming took off 5 bases at V and 5 bases at J, with 15 bases between the two ends. The CDR3 sequence is 14 residues long. Germline lookup yields CDR1 SNHLY and CDR2 FYNNEI. The CDR3 DNA reads as TGTGCCAGCAGTTACGGAGGGGGGCGCGAGACCCAGTACTTC. It codes for CASSYGGGRETQYF.

This clonotype appeared a few times. The chain carries TRBV24-1 and TRBJ1-2, with 10 bases lining up with TRBD1. V lost 0 bases to trimming and J lost 9 bases; unmatched junction nucleotides: 9. This CDR3 is 16 amino acids long. Germline CDR1 reads KGHDR; CDR2 reads SFDVKD. The CDR3 DNA reads as TGTGCCACCAGTGATTTGTTGCCGGGACAGGGGTTTCGCTACACCTTC. Translating it yields CATSDLLPGQGFRYTF.

The J gene is TRBJ2-5, the V gene TRBV7-2, with TRBD2 identical over 13 bases. The CDR3 loop spans 14 amino acids. CDR1 is SGHTA and CDR2 is FQGNSA in the germline V gene. Unmatched junction bases numbered 7, after V lost 5 bases and J lost 10 bases. In DNA, the CDR3 is TGTGCCAGCAGCCCCCAAGGACTAGCGGGAGTCCAGTACTTC. The encoded protein is CASSPQGLAGVQYF.

This chain connects TRBV19 to TRBJ1-4, with TRBD1 matching over 8 bases. This CDR3 comprises 14 residues. Germline lookup yields CDR1 LNHDA and CDR2 SQIVND (reference sequence). Trimming removed 5 bases from V and 7 bases from J; junction bases left unmatched: 6. The CDR3 nucleotides are TGTGCCAGTAGTGGAGACAGGGGAAGTGAAAAACTGTTTTTT. Its protein is CASSGDRGSEKLFF.

In its sample, this clonotype was seen a few times. The rearrangement uses TRBV6-5 and TRBJ1-5; unclear D gene. V lost 0 bases and J lost 4, with 16 bases in between. The CDR3 spans 17 residues. Germline V gene lookup returns CDR1 MNHEY and CDR2 SVGAGI. CDR3 protein: CASSYSISQALNQPQHF. CDR3 nucleotide sequence: TGTGCCAGCAGTTACTCGATTTCGCAGGCGCTAAATCAGCCCCAGCATTTT.

This clonotype was counted once. The chain has TRBV20-1 and TRBJ2-6; 7 nucleotides match TRBD1. The germline V gene encodes CDR1 DFQATT and CDR2 SNEGSKA (reference sequence). This CDR3 spans 18 amino acids. V lost 2 bases to trimming and J lost 3 bases; unmatched junction nucleotides: 13. In nucleotides, the CDR3 is TGCAGTGCTAGATTTACAGGGGAAGGGAGTTTTGGGGCCAACGTCCTGACTTTC. Translated: CSARFTGEGSFGANVLTF.

The chain joins TRBV7-2 to TRBJ2-7; D is uncertain. The CDR3 is 13 amino acids. In germline, CDR1 is SGHTA, CDR2 FQGNSA. Trimming pared 1 base from V and 2 bases from J, leaving 6 bases between. The DNA for the CDR3 is TGTGCCAGCAGCTTAGGGCTAGCCTACGAGCAGTACTTC. This sequence encodes CASSLGLAYEQYF.

The rearrangement joins TRBV7-2 to TRBJ2-2, with TRBD2 as a possible D gene (5 bases). Germline-derived CDR1 and CDR2 are SGHTA and FQGNSA. V was shortened by 1 base and J by 6 bases, with 18 bases between the two germline ends. The CDR3 covers 17 residues. CDR3 sequence reads: CASSLGGTREWSGELFF. For the CDR3, the DNA is TGTGCCAGCAGCTTAGGGGGTACTAGGGAGTGGTCCGGGGAGCTGTTTTTT. The full variable domain, rest sourced from reference TRBV7-2 and TRBJ2-2, is GAGVSQSPSNKVTEKGKDVELRCDPISGHTALYWYRQSLGQGLEFLIYFQGNSAPDKSGLPSDRFSAERTGGSVSTLTIQRTQQEDSAVYLCASSLGGTREWSGELFFGEGSRLTVL.

This chain joins TRBV7-7 and TRBJ2-3; tentative D call: TRBD2 (5 bases). The length of the CDR3 is 15 residues. CDR1 is SSHAT, CDR2 FNYEAQ, per germline (reference sequence). V was shortened by 1 base and J by 3 bases, with 11 bases between the two germline ends. DNA of the CDR3: TGTGCCAGCAGCTTAGAAGGACTCGGAACAGATACGCAGTATTTT. Translating it yields CASSLEGLGTDTQYF.

The rearrangement uses TRBV30 and TRBJ1-2; no definite D call. Looked up from germline, CDR1 is GTSNPN and CDR2 is SVGIG (reference sequence). The CDR3 length is 13 residues. V was pared by 2 bases and J by 4 bases, with 11 bases between. The CDR3 nucleotides read TGTGCCTGGAGTCCCGGACGTGTCTATGGCTACACCTTC. Translated, it gives CAWSPGRVYGYTF. The full variable domain, in which reference TRBV30 and TRBJ1-2 provide the parts outside the CDR3, is SQTIHQWPATLVQPVGSPLSLECTVEGTSNPNLYWYRQAAGRGLQLLFYSVGIGQISSEVPQNLSASRPQDRQFILSSKKLLLSDSGFYLCAWSPGRVYGYTFGSGTRLTVV.

J is TRBJ2-2 and V is TRBV4-2, with D unresolved. CDR3 length: 18 amino acids. Germline CDR1 is LGHNA and CDR2 is YNFKEQ. Trimming took 1 base from V and 0 from J, leaving 15 bases between them. The CDR3 reads CASSQVQTANTNTGELFF. In nucleotides, the CDR3 is TGTGCCAGCAGCCAAGTTCAGACCGCTAATACGAACACCGGGGAGCTGTTTTTT.

This clonotype has a handful of counts. CDR3 amino acids: CSARPYSADTQYF. The CDR3 nucleotides are TGCAGTGCTAGGCCCTACTCAGCAGATACGCAGTATTTT. J is TRBJ2-3 and V is TRBV20-1; no clear D gene. Looked up from germline, CDR1 is DFQATT and CDR2 is SNEGSKA (reference sequence). Trimming shortened V by 3 bases and J by 4 bases, and 11 bases separated the two germline ends. There are 13 residues in the CDR3.

This chain connects TRBV20-1 to TRBJ1-6, with TRBD1 matching 10 bases. V shed 7 bases, J shed 5 bases, and the junction held 5 bases outside the gene matches. Germline V gives CDR1 DFQATT, CDR2 SNEGSKA (reference sequence). The CDR3 is 14 residues long. CDR3: CSGMGQGNNSPLHF. As DNA, the CDR3 is TGCAGTGGAATGGGACAGGGGAATAATTCACCCCTCCACTTT.

The chain carries TRBV20-1 and TRBJ2-7; 10 bases are shared with TRBD2. The J segment lost 1 base and the V segment lost 5 bases, leaving 8 bases of the junction unmatched. The germline CDR1 and CDR2 sequences are DFQATT and SNEGSKA (reference sequence). The CDR3 runs 15 residues. CDR3 coding DNA: TGCAGTGCTCTGGCCACTAGCGGGATATCCTACGAGCAGTACTTC. Protein: CSALATSGISYEQYF.

This clonotype was seen a handful of times. The rearrangement joins TRBV7-9 to TRBJ1-2; 7 nucleotides match TRBD1. V shed 5 bases, J shed 7 bases, and the junction held 7 bases outside the gene matches. This CDR3 contains 13 residues. Per germline, CDR1 SEHNR and CDR2 FQNEAQ (reference sequence). In DNA, the CDR3 is TGTGCCAGCAGCCAAACAGGGGTTCGTGGCTACACCTTC. Its translation: CASSQTGVRGYTF.

This clonotype was recorded once. The rearrangement uses TRBV12-3 or TRBV12-4 and TRBJ2-7, with a weak D call TRBD1 (6 bases). Trimming removed 3 bases at V and 6 bases at J, with 24 bases between. The CDR3 loop spans 17 amino acids. The CDR3: CASSLPPLGGGGREQYF. In nucleotides, the CDR3 is TGTGCCAGCAGTTTGCCCCCCCTTGGGGGCGGTGGACGCGAGCAGTACTTC.

Only a few counts were recorded for this clonotype. The CDR3 sequence: CASSYPRRDQPQHF. In nucleotides, the CDR3 is TGTGCCAGCAGTTACCCCCGTAGGGATCAGCCCCAGCATTTT. The J gene is TRBJ1-5, the V gene TRBV6-5; D not certain. Germline CDR1 reads MNHEY; CDR2 reads SVGAGI. The V end was cut by 2 bases, the J end by 5 bases, with 10 bases between. The CDR3 is made up of 14 amino acids.

On this clonotype itself: At one of its ends the junction is not consistent with the germline gene, which may arise from a read error. V is TRBV7-9 and J is TRBJ2-7; D is possibly TRBD1 (5 bases). The length of the CDR3 is 14 residues. CDR1 SEHNR and CDR2 FQNEAQ come from the germline V gene (reference sequence). The chain's CDR3 is CVSSLQGGIGEQYF. For the CDR3, the DNA is TGTGTCAGCAGCTTGCAGGGTGGAATCGGGGAGCAGTACTTC.

This CDR3 is CASVSGKETQYF. The DNA of the CDR3 is TGTGCCAGCGTCTCTGGGAAAGAGACCCAGTACTTC. The V gene is TRBV7-9, the J gene TRBJ2-5, with unresolved D. This CDR3 region has 12 residues. V lost 8 bases to trimming and J lost 3 bases, with 10 bases between them. From germline, CDR1 is SEHNR and CDR2 FQNEAQ (reference sequence).